This TCR beta chain was sequenced during a study of CD8+ T cells in alopecia areata. Documented treatment: oral pan-JAK inhibitor, 5-10 mg twice daily. The length of the CDR3 is 14 residues. V gave up 8 bases and J gave up 0 bases, with 8 bases separating them. CDR1 and CDR2 (germline): MGHDK, SYGVNS. Sequencing relied on a cDNA template that was reverse transcribed from extracted RNA. Sequencing was performed with immunoSEQ multiplex PCR; in TCRdb, only in-frame clones are kept and a portion is missing. The sample gives 200,000 or so clones, 58% of which show up once; 4.5% to 6% is in the top ten. V gene TRBV25-1 combines with J gene TRBJ2-6; D gene unclear. The receptor was isolated from a human donor with alopecia areata. The sample consisted of CD4+ T cells sorted from blood, taken at week 24, from a patient treated with tofacitinib. CDR3 region: CASGWYSGANVLTF. In DNA, the CDR3 is TGTGCCAGCGGCTGGTACTCTGGGGCCAACGTCCTGACTTTC.